This T cell receptor beta chain was sequenced during a study of type 1 regulatory T cells. TCRdb processed the reads anew with MiXCR; each CDR3 protein has one entry. The sample has roughly 71,000 distinct CDR3 sequences, about three fifths seen once. Trimming shortened V by 5 bases and J by 4 bases, and 24 bases separated the two germline ends. The germline gives CDR1 SEHNR, CDR2 FQNEAQ (reference sequence). The CDR3 is 17 residues long. This clonotype was recorded once. Its antigen is undetermined. This chain links TRBV7-9 with TRBJ2-7; D is possibly TRBD1 (6 bases). The sequence was obtained from a human donor in good health. The source material was cultured T cells, either the whole culture or a sorted T cell fraction (not recorded which). Subset described: Tr1-enriched cell product generated in vitro against host alloantigens. CDR3 DNA: TGTGCCAGCAGCATAGAGCGTTCCGGACAGATCCGATACGAGCAGTACTTC. Amino acids: CASSIERSGQIRYEQYF.